A selection of T cell receptor beta chains follows, all from one sample in a study of graft-versus-host responses after intestinal transplantation. These TCRs are of unknown antigen specificity. The assay was immunoSEQ multiplex PCR, and TCRdb's table has in-frame clones only and misses some. The table has about 36,000 clones, approximately 94% seen once. The sequences come from unstimulated CD4+ T cells sorted from spleen or lymph node cells, collected before transplant. These receptors all come from a human donor who was the organ donor for an intestinal transplant. Each CDR3 is given with its conserved first and last residue. The D gene is left open where the match is weak. Only part of the rows carry a size: once, few, many, or a class if the clone is expanded.

clone size,V gene,J gene,D gene,CDR3 protein,CDR3 DNA
NA,TRBV29-1,TRBJ2-3,TRBD2,CSVAGGGLSTDTQYF,TGCAGCGTTGCGGGGGGAGGGCTGAGCACAGATACGCAGTATTTT
NA,TRBV10-3,TRBJ1-4,NA,CAISEGIKLFF,TGTGCCATCAGTGAGGGGATAAAACTGTTTTTT
NA,TRBV2,TRBJ2-3,TRBD2,CASSRNSAGGTDTQYF,TGTGCCAGCAGCCGCAATAGTGCGGGGGGCACAGATACGCAGTATTTT
NA,TRBV5-1,TRBJ2-6,NA,CASSPGLSGANVLTF,TGCGCCAGCAGCCCGGGGCTCTCTGGGGCCAACGTCCTGACTTTC
NA,TRBV7-8,TRBJ2-6,NA,CASSLTGANVLTF,TGTGCCAGCAGCTTGACTGGGGCCAACGTCCTGACTTTC
NA,TRBV5-8,TRBJ1-6,NA,CASSFRDGGSYNSPLHF,TGTGCCAGCAGCTTCCGGGACGGTGGCTCCTATAATTCACCCCTCCACTTT
NA,TRBV5-6,TRBJ1-4,NA,CASSLYGPTNEKLFF,TGTGCCAGCAGCTTGTATGGCCCAACTAATGAAAAACTGTTTTTT
NA,TRBV7-7,TRBJ2-3,TRBD2,CASSLGGLAGGPDTQYF,TGTGCCAGCAGCTTAGGCGGCCTAGCGGGGGGCCCAGATACGCAGTATTTT
NA,TRBV6-4,TRBJ2-1,NA,CASSALASGSGEQFF,TGTGCCAGCAGTGCTTTAGCGAGTGGTTCCGGGGAGCAGTTCTTC
NA,TRBV19,TRBJ1-5,NA,CASRHRVGGNQPQHF,TGTGCCAGTAGACACAGGGTCGGGGGCAATCAGCCCCAGCATTTT
NA,TRBV7-6,TRBJ2-1,TRBD1,CASSPRRDRGAEQFF,TGTGCCAGCAGTCCCCGCCGGGACAGGGGTGCTGAGCAGTTCTTC
NA,TRBV7-2,TRBJ2-2,TRBD2,CASATSGGPGELFF,TGTGCCAGCGCGACTAGCGGGGGCCCAGGGGAGCTGTTTTTT
NA,TRBV5-6,TRBJ2-5,TRBD2,CASSLVWTSETQYF,TGTGCCAGCAGCTTAGTTTGGACTAGCGAGACCCAGTACTTC
NA,TRBV11-2,TRBJ1-4,NA,CASSPRGLGLNEKLFF,TGTGCCAGCAGCCCTCGGGGTTTGGGTCTTAATGAAAAACTGTTTTTT
few,TRBV7-9,TRBJ1-4,NA,CASSIRGADEKLFF,TGTGCCAGCAGCATCCGGGGTGCGGATGAAAAACTGTTTTTT
NA,TRBV14,TRBJ2-5,NA,CASSQRGTQYF,TGTGCCAGCAGCCAGCGGGGAACCCAGTACTTC
NA,TRBV5-5,TRBJ2-2,NA,CASSLAWAGELFF,TGTGCCAGCAGCTTGGCTTGGGCCGGGGAGCTGTTTTTT
NA,TRBV7-9,TRBJ1-3,NA,CASSLAGEATIYF,TGTGCCAGCAGCCTCGCCGGGGAGGCCACCATATATTTT
NA,TRBV4-2,TRBJ1-6,NA,CASSQGRRGDSPLHF,TGTGCCAGCAGCCAAGGAAGGAGGGGAGATTCACCCCTCCACTTT
NA,TRBV29-1,TRBJ1-2,TRBD1,CSVQAGQGYYGYTF,TGCAGCGTTCAAGCGGGACAGGGCTACTATGGCTACACCTTC
NA,TRBV5-8,TRBJ2-3,TRBD1,CASSFIKGTGSTDTQYF,TGTGCCAGCAGCTTTATAAAAGGGACAGGGAGCACAGATACGCAGTATTTT
NA,TRBV23-1,TRBJ2-7,TRBD1,CASSQPPTGGYEQYF,TGCGCCAGCAGTCAACCACCGACAGGGGGATACGAGCAGTACTTC
NA,TRBV30,TRBJ2-5,TRBD2,CASSGSAGETQYF,TGTGCCTCTAGCGGGAGCGCGGGAGAGACCCAGTACTTC
NA,TRBV19,TRBJ1-6,TRBD1,CATPRPFDRVSSYNSPLHF,TGTGCCACCCCGCGCCCCTTCGACAGGGTGAGCTCCTATAATTCACCCCTCCACTTT
NA,TRBV7-2,TRBJ1-3,NA,CASRFRTEGNTIYF,TGTGCCAGCCGATTTCGGACCGAGGGAAACACCATATATTTT
NA,TRBV5-1,TRBJ2-7,TRBD2,CASSLSTSGGTYEQYF,TGCGCCAGCAGCCTTTCGACTAGCGGGGGAACCTACGAGCAGTACTTC
NA,TRBV6-5,TRBJ1-1,TRBD1,CASSSRQGAGTEAFF,TGTGCCAGCAGTTCCCGACAGGGGGCGGGCACTGAAGCTTTCTTT
NA,TRBV7-9,TRBJ1-1,TRBD1,CASSPTPGGTEAFF,TGTGCCAGCAGCCCCACCCCAGGGGGCACTGAAGCTTTCTTT
few,TRBV7-3,TRBJ2-1,TRBD2,CASSPWTSGGGKDNEQFF,TGTGCCAGCAGCCCTTGGACTAGCGGGGGAGGAAAGGACAATGAGCAGTTCTTC
once,TRBV10-3,TRBJ2-2,TRBD1,CAISLSGTGNTGELFF,TGTGCCATCAGCCTTTCCGGGACAGGAAACACCGGGGAGCTGTTTTTT
NA,TRBV5-1,TRBJ1-1,NA,CASNRDSFNTEAFF,TGCGCCAGCAACCGGGACTCTTTTAACACTGAAGCTTTCTTT
NA,TRBV6-6,TRBJ1-2,TRBD1,CASSSIDRANYGYTF,TGTGCCAGCAGTTCTATAGACAGGGCTAACTATGGCTACACCTTC
NA,TRBV29-1,TRBJ1-2,NA,CSVTRGSNYGYTF,TGCAGCGTTACGCGGGGGTCTAACTATGGCTACACCTTC
NA,TRBV5-1,TRBJ1-2,NA,CASSLARDGYGYTF,TGCGCCAGCAGCTTGGCCAGGGACGGCTATGGCTACACCTTC
NA,TRBV9,TRBJ1-4,TRBD1,CASSYTGGVGEKLFF,TGTGCCAGCAGCTACACAGGGGGCGTTGGGGAAAAACTGTTTTTT
NA,TRBV9,TRBJ2-7,NA,CASSVEGRTPEQYF,TGTGCCAGCAGCGTAGAGGGGAGGACTCCCGAGCAGTACTTC
NA,TRBV19,TRBJ1-6,TRBD1,CASSTGTGYNSPLHF,TGTGCCAGTAGTACCGGGACAGGGTATAATTCACCCCTCCACTTT
NA,TRBV5-1,TRBJ2-5,TRBD1,CASSLASWTGLETQYF,TGCGCCAGCAGCTTGGCAAGTTGGACAGGGCTAGAGACCCAGTACTTC
NA,TRBV18,TRBJ2-7,TRBD1,CASSPPGTGAPYEQYF,TGTGCCAGCTCACCACCGGGGACAGGGGCCCCCTACGAGCAGTACTTC
NA,TRBV6-6,TRBJ2-1,TRBD2,CASRLPSGEQFF,TGTGCCAGCAGATTACCTAGCGGTGAGCAGTTCTTC